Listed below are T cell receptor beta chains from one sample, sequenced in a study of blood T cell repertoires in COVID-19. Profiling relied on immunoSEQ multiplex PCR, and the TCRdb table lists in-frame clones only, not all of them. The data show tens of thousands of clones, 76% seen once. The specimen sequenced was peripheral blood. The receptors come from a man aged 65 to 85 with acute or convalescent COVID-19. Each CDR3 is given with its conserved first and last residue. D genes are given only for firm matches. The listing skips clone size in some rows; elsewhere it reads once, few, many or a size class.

DNA: TGTGCCAGCAGCCTGACAGGCCTCGCTGAAGCTTTCTTT
CDR3: CASSLTGLAEAFF
V: TRBV14
J: TRBJ1-1
D: NA
size: NA

DNA: TGTGCCATCAGGGGGGACTGGGGTGGCACTGAAGCTTTCTTT
CDR3: CAIRGDWGGTEAFF
V: TRBV10-3
J: TRBJ1-1
D: NA
size: NA

DNA: TGTGCCAGCAGCTTAGCCATCAATCAGCCCCAGCATTTT
CDR3: CASSLAINQPQHF
V: TRBV7-2
J: TRBJ1-5
D: NA
size: NA

DNA: TGTGCCAGCACCCTAAGCTGGAGTTTACCCTACGAGCAGTACTTC
CDR3: CASTLSWSLPYEQYF
V: TRBV28
J: TRBJ2-7
D: NA
size: NA

DNA: TGTGCCAGTAGTTCACCGGGAGAGGGTAAAACTGAAGCTTTCTTT
CDR3: CASSSPGEGKTEAFF
V: TRBV19
J: TRBJ1-1
D: NA
size: NA

DNA: TGTGCCAGCAGCTCGGGGGGAATCTCCTACGAGCAGTACTTC
CDR3: CASSSGGISYEQYF
V: TRBV6-5
J: TRBJ2-7
D: TRBD2
size: NA

DNA: TGTGCCAGCAGCGTCCCCCCCGGGGAGCTGTTTTTT
CDR3: CASSVPPGELFF
V: TRBV2
J: TRBJ2-2
D: NA
size: NA

DNA: TGTGCCAGCAGTTACAGTCAGGGGGCGCCGGATGAGCAGTTCTTC
CDR3: CASSYSQGAPDEQFF
V: TRBV6-5
J: TRBJ2-1
D: TRBD1
size: NA

DNA: TGTGCCAGCAGCTTAGTGGCAGACACTGAAGCTTTCTTT
CDR3: CASSLVADTEAFF
V: TRBV11-3
J: TRBJ1-1
D: NA
size: NA

DNA: TGTGCCAGCAGTGACAGGGGGAGCAATCAGCCCCAGCATTTT
CDR3: CASSDRGSNQPQHF
V: TRBV6-1
J: TRBJ1-5
D: TRBD1
size: many

DNA: TGTGCCAGCAGCCAAGCTCAGGGCCCTTACGAGCAGTACTTC
CDR3: CASSQAQGPYEQYF
V: TRBV3-1/TRBV3-2
J: TRBJ2-7
D: NA
size: NA

DNA: TGTGCCAGCAGCAATCAACAGGGTGTCGACACTGAAGCTTTCTTT
CDR3: CASSNQQGVDTEAFF
V: TRBV6-5
J: TRBJ1-1
D: NA
size: NA

DNA: TGTGCCAGCAAGGGGTTAGGAGGCTACACCTTC
CDR3: CASKGLGGYTF
V: TRBV6-5
J: TRBJ1-2
D: NA
size: NA

DNA: TGTGCCAGCAGTCGACCGGGACAACTCAAGCTGGGAGCTTTCTTT
CDR3: CASSRPGQLKLGAFF
V: TRBV6-5
J: TRBJ1-1
D: NA
size: NA

DNA: TGTGCCTGGGGCGCGGGGAGGTGGCAGCCCCAGCATTTT
CDR3: CAWGAGRWQPQHF
V: TRBV30
J: TRBJ1-5
D: NA
size: NA

DNA: TGTGCCAGCAGCCGTGACGGACAGGGCCTTACCACCGGGGAGCTGTTTTTT
CDR3: CASSRDGQGLTTGELFF
V: TRBV7-3
J: TRBJ2-2
D: TRBD1
size: NA

DNA: TGCGCCAGCAGCTTGTTGACAGGGGGAACTGAAGCTTTCTTT
CDR3: CASSLLTGGTEAFF
V: TRBV5-1
J: TRBJ1-1
D: TRBD1
size: NA

DNA: TGTGCCAGCAGCCGGCAGGGCGGGGGCGGAAAGACAGATACGCAGTATTTT
CDR3: CASSRQGGGGKTDTQYF
V: TRBV7-9
J: TRBJ2-3
D: NA
size: NA

DNA: TGCGCCAGTTTCGGGACAGGGCAGAGTCAGCCCCAGCATTTT
CDR3: CASFGTGQSQPQHF
V: TRBV10-1
J: TRBJ1-5
D: TRBD1
size: NA

DNA: TGTGCCAGCAGCTTGGGACTAGCGTATACGAACGAGCAGTACTTC
CDR3: CASSLGLAYTNEQYF
V: TRBV5-4
J: TRBJ2-7
D: TRBD2
size: NA

DNA: TGTGCCAGCAGCTTTGGTTTCTACGACACCGGGGAGCTGTTTTTT
CDR3: CASSFGFYDTGELFF
V: TRBV5-4
J: TRBJ2-2
D: NA
size: NA

DNA: TGTGCCAGCAGTTTCGGACACGGCTACACCTTC
CDR3: CASSFGHGYTF
V: TRBV6-2/TRBV6-3
J: TRBJ1-2
D: NA
size: NA

DNA: TGCGCCAGCAGCCAATCTCTAGGCAATCAGCCCCAGCATTTT
CDR3: CASSQSLGNQPQHF
V: TRBV4-1
J: TRBJ1-5
D: NA
size: NA

DNA: TGCGCCAGCAGCTTGGAGTCTTGGGGGCTCGGCTATGGCTACACCTTC
CDR3: CASSLESWGLGYGYTF
V: TRBV5-1
J: TRBJ1-2
D: NA
size: NA

DNA: TGTGCCAGCAGCTCGGGACAGATGTCTGAGCAGTTCTTC
CDR3: CASSSGQMSEQFF
V: TRBV7-9
J: TRBJ2-1
D: TRBD1
size: many

DNA: TGTGCCAGTAGTATAGGGGCACCCACAGATACGCAGTATTTT
CDR3: CASSIGAPTDTQYF
V: TRBV19
J: TRBJ2-3
D: NA
size: NA